Shown below are 5 T cell receptor beta chains from a single sample sequenced in a study of cytomegalovirus exposure and HLA in healthy donors. Primers included in the PCR were 60 Vbeta and 13 Jbeta primers. The method was immunoSEQ multiplex PCR; TCRdb's version includes in-frame clones alone and lacks a portion of them. The sample lists 95,000 to 130,000 clones, about four fifths occurring once. Sequencing used PBMCs. The source is a man in his thirties or forties in good health and CMV-seropositive.

The rearrangement uses TRBV7-2 and TRBJ1-5; D ambiguous. Germline loops: CDR1 SGHTA, CDR2 FQGNSA. The CDR3 loop spans 14 amino acids. Deletions cut 3 bases from V and 5 bases from J, with 11 bases between. DNA of the CDR3: TGTGCCAGCAGCTTTTATGGTTCGGATCAGCCCCAGCATTTT. Its protein product is CASSFYGSDQPQHF.

A few counts support this clone. CDR3 DNA: TGTGCCAGCAGCCAAGAGTTCGCGGGGGGGCCGGCAGATACGCAGTATTTT. It is translated as CASSQEFAGGPADTQYF. The V gene is TRBV4-2, the J gene TRBJ2-3, with TRBD2 matching 9 bases. Germline V gives CDR1 LGHNA, CDR2 YNFKEQ. The CDR3 is 17 amino acids. The ends lost 0 bases at V and 4 bases at J; junction bases unmatched: 8.

The V call is TRBV28, the J call TRBJ2-5, with a weak D call TRBD1 (5 bases). Trimming took 5 bases from V and 5 from J, leaving 21 bases between them. The CDR3 has 16 amino acids. The germline V gene has CDR1 MDHEN and CDR2 SYDVKM. CDR3 loop: CASSPRGAQLGETQYF. CDR3 DNA: TGTGCCAGCAGTCCTAGGGGCGCCCAGCTTGGGGAGACCCAGTACTTC.

This chain links TRBV5-1 with TRBJ2-2; D is unresolved. V was trimmed by 0 bases and J by 2 bases, leaving 5 bases between them. CDR1 is SGHRS and CDR2 is YFSETQ in the germline V gene. The CDR3 consists of 14 residues. This chain's CDR3 is CASSLATNTGELFF. In DNA form, the CDR3 reads TGCGCCAGCAGCTTGGCTACCAACACCGGGGAGCTGTTTTTT.

This chain links TRBV4-3 with TRBJ2-3, with no clear D. The germline V gene has CDR1 LGHNA and CDR2 YSLEER. The CDR3 runs 14 residues. The germline V and J ends were trimmed by 1 base and 3 bases, with 8 bases remaining between them. CDR3 sequence reads: CASSQGPQTDTQYF. CDR3 coding DNA: TGCGCCAGCAGCCAAGGCCCTCAGACAGATACGCAGTATTTT.